These T cell receptor beta chains were read from a single sample in a study of cytomegalovirus exposure and HLA in healthy donors. Sequencing was performed with immunoSEQ multiplex PCR; in TCRdb, only in-frame clones are kept and a portion is missing. The top ten hold roughly 2.8% of the sample, which has more than 80,000 clones, just under 70% seen once. The specimen was PBMCs. The receptors originated from a man in his fifties in good health and CMV-seronegative. Both conserved end residues are part of each CDR3. D genes are given only for firm matches. Clone size, where shown, is once, few, many, or a class for clones that have expanded.

.,TRBV6-6,.,TRBJ1-2,TGTGCCAGCAGTTACGGCAGGCCGACATCGCTGTATGGCTACACCTTC,CASSYGRPTSLYGYTF
.,TRBV5-6,.,TRBJ2-5,TGTGCCAGCAGCTTCCCGCAGGGGTGGGGGGAGACCCAGTACTTC,CASSFPQGWGETQYF
.,TRBV6-5,TRBD2,TRBJ2-3,TGTGCCAGCAGTTACGCTGCGGGAGGGATCACAGATACGCAGTATTTT,CASSYAAGGITDTQYF
.,TRBV7-8,.,TRBJ1-6,TGTGCCAGCAGCTTAGATAGGGGCTCCCTCCACTTT,CASSLDRGSLHF
.,TRBV27,TRBD1,TRBJ1-2,TGTGCCAGCAGTTCATCCGGGACAGCGCGGGTTTACACCTTC,CASSSSGTARVYTF
.,TRBV7-3,.,TRBJ2-5,TGTGCCAGCAGTCAGGGGAAGAGGGAGACCCAGTACTTC,CASSQGKRETQYF
.,TRBV4-3,TRBD2,TRBJ2-1,TGCGCCAGCAGCCAAGGACTAGCAGATTACAATGAGCAGTTCTTC,CASSQGLADYNEQFF
.,TRBV27,TRBD2,TRBJ2-7,TGTGCCAGCAGTCCCGAAAGCGGGGGGTACTCCTACGAGCAGTACTTC,CASSPESGGYSYEQYF
.,TRBV6-6,.,TRBJ1-1,TGTGCCAGCAGCCCAGGGAAGACTGAAGCTTTCTTT,CASSPGKTEAFF
.,TRBV7-6,TRBD1,TRBJ1-5,TGTGCCAGCAGCTCAGGACAGGGCTATAGCAATCAGCCCCAGCATTTT,CASSSGQGYSNQPQHF
.,TRBV7-2,.,TRBJ2-3,TGTGCCAGCAGCTTAGAGGGAGGGGGGGCAGATACGCAGTATTTT,CASSLEGGGADTQYF
.,TRBV28,TRBD1,TRBJ1-6,TGTGCCAGCCTAAGGACAGGGGGCCTTGGTAATTCACCCCTCCACTTT,CASLRTGGLGNSPLHF
once,TRBV7-8,TRBD2,TRBJ2-1,TGTGCCACCCTGTTGAGCGGGGGGTCCTACAATGAGCAGTTCTTC,CATLLSGGSYNEQFF
.,TRBV7-8,.,TRBJ1-1,TGTGCCAGCAGCTTAGCGCTTGCGGGGAGTTACACTGAAGCTTTCTTT,CASSLALAGSYTEAFF
few,TRBV4-3,TRBD1,TRBJ2-7,TGCGCCAGCAGCCAAGGGACAGGGGGGTCCTACGAGCAGTACTTC,CASSQGTGGSYEQYF
.,TRBV5-1,TRBD2,TRBJ2-5,TGCGCCAGCCGGAGCGCGGGGGGGTCGGAGACCCAGTACTTC,CASRSAGGSETQYF
once,TRBV30,TRBD1,TRBJ1-3,TGTGCCTGGAGTCTACGGGACAGGGAGAACTCTGGAAACACCATATATTTT,CAWSLRDRENSGNTIYF
.,TRBV2,TRBD2,TRBJ2-7,TGTGCCAGCCATAGCGGGTTATCCTACGAGCAGTACTTC,CASHSGLSYEQYF
.,TRBV2,TRBD2,TRBJ2-1,TGTGCCAGCGGGACTAGCGGGGGCCTCCAGTTCTTC,CASGTSGGLQFF
.,TRBV4-3,.,TRBJ2-3,TGCGCCAGCAGCCAAGATCTGGGGGGTATCACAGATACGCAGTATTTT,CASSQDLGGITDTQYF
.,TRBV4-1,.,TRBJ1-5,TGCGCCAGCAGCCAAGGACAGGACAATCAGCCCCAGCATTTT,CASSQGQDNQPQHF
few,TRBV19,TRBD1,TRBJ1-2,TGTGCCAGTAGTATCCGGGACAGGGTCGATGGCTACACCTTC,CASSIRDRVDGYTF
.,TRBV7-8,TRBD1,TRBJ1-1,TGTGCCAGCAGCCCAAGGGACAGGACCAACACTGAAGCTTTCTTT,CASSPRDRTNTEAFF
.,TRBV18,TRBD1,TRBJ1-5,TGTGCCAGCTCACCGACGACAGGGGGAAATGGTCAGCCCCAGCATTTT,CASSPTTGGNGQPQHF
.,TRBV7-6,TRBD1,TRBJ2-7,TGTGCCAGCAGCTTAGCGACAGGGTTTTCACGCGAGCAGTACTTC,CASSLATGFSREQYF
few,TRBV20-1,.,TRBJ2-5,TGCAGTGCTAGTTTTAGAGAGACCCAGTACTTC,CSASFRETQYF
.,TRBV7-3,.,TRBJ2-5,TGTGCCAGCAGCCCCACCGGACTGCAAGAGACCCAGTACTTC,CASSPTGLQETQYF